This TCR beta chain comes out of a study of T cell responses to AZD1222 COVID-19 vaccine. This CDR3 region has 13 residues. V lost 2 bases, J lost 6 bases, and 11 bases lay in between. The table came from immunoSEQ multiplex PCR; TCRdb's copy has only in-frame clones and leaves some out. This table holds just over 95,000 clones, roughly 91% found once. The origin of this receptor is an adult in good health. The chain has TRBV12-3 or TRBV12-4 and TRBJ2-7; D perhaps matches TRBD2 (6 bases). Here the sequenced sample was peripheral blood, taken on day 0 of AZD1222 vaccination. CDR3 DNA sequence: TGTGCCAGCAGTTTACTGGGGGGAAGCGAGCAGTACTTC. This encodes CASSLLGGSEQYF.